This passage covers 17 T cell receptor beta chains from one sample sequenced in a study of identical twins. TCRdb called the 5' RACE reads again in MiXCR, with one record for every CDR3 protein. The data contain under 250,000 distinct CDR3 sequences, around 10% of them seen just once; the ten biggest clones take up about 5%. Sequencing was done on a sample of memory (CD45RO+) T cells sorted from blood. The receptor source for this set is a woman between 18 and 29 years old in good health.

This chain's CDR3 is CASSHGTREGQFF. The DNA of the CDR3 is TGTGCCAGCAGTCACGGGACGCGGGAGGGGCAGTTCTTC. The chain joins TRBV7-2 to TRBJ2-1, with 9 bases aligning to TRBD2. The J segment lost 12 bases and the V segment lost 6 bases, leaving 9 bases of the junction unmatched. The CDR3 has 13 residues. Germline CDR1 is SGHTA and CDR2 is FQGNSA.

This clonotype was seen a few times. The CDR3 sequence: CATSRELGTDTQYF. CDR3 sequence (DNA): TGTGCCACCAGCAGAGAACTAGGCACAGATACGCAGTATTTT. The V and J genes are TRBV15 and TRBJ2-3; possibly TRBD2 for D (5 bases). The CDR3 covers 14 residues. The V gene's germline CDR1 is LNHNV and CDR2 YYDKDF (reference sequence). Deletions cut 0 bases from V and 1 base from J, with 5 bases between. The full variable domain, rest sourced from reference TRBV15 and TRBJ2-3, is DAMVIQNPRYQVTQFGKPVTLSCSQTLNHNVMYWYQQKSSQAPKLLFHYYDKDFNNEADTPDNFQSRRPNTSFCFLDIRSPGLGDTAMYLCATSRELGTDTQYFGPGTRLTVL.

The genes are TRBV19 and TRBJ2-1; the match to TRBD2 covers 8 bases. Germline V gene data show CDR1 as LNHDA and CDR2 as SQIVND (reference sequence). The CDR3 length is 18 residues. J gave up 0 bases and V 2 bases, and 9 bases lay outside the gene matches. CDR3 sequence: CASSILGIGTSSYNEQFF. The CDR3 DNA is TGTGCCAGTAGTATACTGGGGATTGGGACTAGCTCCTACAATGAGCAGTTCTTC.

The chain links TRBV6-6 to TRBJ2-1; D call uncertain. CDR1 and CDR2 (germline): MNHNY, SVGAGI (reference sequence). The V end was cut by 3 bases, the J end by 7 bases, with 10 bases between. The CDR3 length is 13 residues. The CDR3 DNA sequence: TGTGCCAGCAGTTATGGGTCTGGGAATGAGCAGTTCTTC. Its protein product is CASSYGSGNEQFF.

Many counts were recorded for this clonotype. The V and J genes are TRBV5-1 and TRBJ2-3; 9 bases fit TRBD2. Looked up from germline, CDR1 is SGHRS and CDR2 is YFSETQ. With 5 bases clipped from V and 4 bases from J, the junction kept 2 bases outside the gene matches. This CDR3 is 13 amino acids long. The CDR3 sequence is CASRAGGADTQYF. The CDR3 DNA reads as TGCGCCAGCAGAGCGGGGGGAGCAGATACGCAGTATTTT.

This clonotype was seen a handful of times. The chain combines TRBV9 with TRBJ1-6; the match to TRBD1 covers 7 bases. The CDR3 consists of 16 residues. Trimming took 4 bases from V and 6 from J; bases not matched to a gene: 10. CDR1 SGDLS and CDR2 YYNGEE come from the germline V gene. The CDR3 spells CASSLTTGPFNSPLHF. The CDR3 DNA follows: TGTGCCAGCAGCTTAACGACAGGGCCCTTTAATTCACCCCTCCACTTT.

This clonotype occurred a few times. This sequence joins TRBV19 and TRBJ2-7; 8 positions match TRBD2. CDR1 and CDR2 (germline): LNHDA, SQIVND (reference sequence). CDR3 length: 18 residues. V dropped 1 base and J dropped 3; count of bases not matched to a gene: 14. The CDR3 DNA sequence: TGTGCCAGTAGTATAGTCGTTACTAGCGGCACCACCTACTACGAGCAGTACTTC. It encodes CASSIVVTSGTTYYEQYF.

The rearrangement uses TRBV6-1 and TRBJ2-2, with 7 positions matching TRBD1. Germline V gene sequence: CDR1 MNHNS, CDR2 SASEGT. CDR3 length: 18 residues. The junction had 13 bases not matched to a gene; V was cut back by 0 bases and J by 6 bases. The CDR3 DNA is TGTGCCAGCAGTGAAGCGCGGAGGACAGGCTTACGAGCCGGGGAGCTGTTTTTT. Encoded protein: CASSEARRTGLRAGELFF.

This clonotype was recorded a few times. The chain couples TRBV5-1 to TRBJ2-1, with TRBD2 matching over 14 bases. The CDR3 totals 16 residues. Germline-derived CDR1 and CDR2 are SGHRS and YFSETQ. V was pared by 4 bases and J by 7 bases, with 7 bases of the junction left unmatched. The CDR3 region is CASSAGLAGGGNEQFF. The CDR3 DNA is TGCGCCAGCAGCGCCGGACTAGCGGGAGGAGGGAATGAGCAGTTCTTC.

The table lists this clonotype with a few counts. The J gene is TRBJ1-2, the V gene TRBV10-3, with D unresolved. V shed 10 bases and J shed 5 bases, with 20 bases lying between them. The CDR3 runs 14 residues. Germline V lookup: CDR1 ENHRY, CDR2 SYGVKD. CDR3 sequence: CASTKFGVAYGYTF. CDR3 nucleotide sequence: TGTGCCAGCACCAAATTTGGGGTGGCATATGGCTACACCTTC.

The CDR3 DNA reads TGTGCCAGCAGCAAAGTAACGGGGCCGGATAGCAATCAGCCCCAGCATTTT. It codes for CASSKVTGPDSNQPQHF. The J gene is TRBJ1-5, the V gene TRBV21-1; no DNA check was done on the table's D call, TRBD1. TRBV21-1 counts as a pseudogene. The CDR3 totals 17 residues.

V and J are TRBV28 and TRBJ1-1, with unresolved D. This CDR3 has 14 amino acids. The V end lost 5 bases, the J end lost 2 bases, and 12 bases lay between the germline ends. Germline-derived CDR1 and CDR2 are MDHEN and SYDVKM. This CDR3 reads CASSALDSNTEAFF. CDR3 DNA: TGTGCCAGCAGTGCCCTGGACTCCAACACTGAAGCTTTCTTT.

Only a few counts were recorded for this clonotype. In DNA form, the CDR3 reads TGTGCCAGCAGTGAATTGACGCGCCCCGAAGCTTTCTTT. It specifies CASSELTRPEAFF. The V call is TRBV2, the J call TRBJ1-1; D not resolved. V lost 2 bases to trimming and J lost 8 bases, with 12 bases between them. Germline V gene lookup returns CDR1 SNHLY and CDR2 FYNNEI. The CDR3 runs to 13 residues. Complete variable domain (other parts from reference TRBV2 and TRBJ1-1): EPEVTQTPSHQVTQMGQEVILRCVPISNHLYFYWYRQILGQKVEFLVSFYNNEISEKSEIFDDQFSVERPDGSNFTLKIRSTKLEDSAMYFCASSELTRPEAFFGQGTRLTVV.

This clonotype appeared a few times. V usage is TRBV7-9 and J usage is TRBJ1-4; D is undetermined. The V end was cut by 5 bases, the J end by 1 base, with 17 bases between. Germline V lookup: CDR1 SEHNR, CDR2 FQNEAQ (reference sequence). The CDR3 sequence is 17 residues long. This CDR3 is CASSPKRWGITNEKLFF. As DNA, the CDR3 is TGTGCCAGCAGCCCCAAGAGGTGGGGTATAACTAATGAAAAACTGTTTTTT.

This clonotype was found many times. This chain links TRBV12-3 or TRBV12-4 with TRBJ2-1, with 9 positions matching TRBD1. With 5 bases clipped from V and 8 bases from J, the junction kept 10 bases outside the gene matches. The CDR3 runs to 15 residues. CDR3 bases: TGTGCCAGCAGTCCCGGGACAGGGTATCTCCATGAGCAGTTCTTC. It yields the protein CASSPGTGYLHEQFF.

This clonotype occurred a few times. The chain uses TRBV5-1 and TRBJ2-7; D perhaps matches TRBD2 (6 bases). The CDR3 is 16 amino acids. The V and J ends lost 0 bases and 2 bases respectively, with 15 bases between them. CDR1 SGHRS and CDR2 YFSETQ come from the germline V gene. In nucleotides, the CDR3 is TGCGCCAGCAGCTTGGGTATGGGAGGCGGGACCTACGAGCAGTACTTC. Its translation is CASSLGMGGGTYEQYF. The variable domain in full, with the rest retrieved from reference TRBV5-1 and TRBJ2-7, is KAGVTQTPRYLIKTRGQQVTLSCSPISGHRSVSWYQQTPGQGLQFLFEYFSETQRNKGNFPGRFSGRQFSNSRSEMNVSTLELGDSALYLCASSLGMGGGTYEQYFGPGTRLTVT.

V gene TRBV12-3 or TRBV12-4 combines with J gene TRBJ2-5; 9 nucleotides align to TRBD2. The V segment lost 3 bases and the J segment 4 bases; nucleotides outside the gene matches: 6. CDR3 length equals 15 residues. CDR3 in amino acids: CASSLAGGLGETQYF. CDR3 nucleotide sequence: TGTGCCAGCAGTTTGGCGGGGGGGCTGGGAGAGACCCAGTACTTC.